These 4 T cell receptor beta chains were all obtained from the same sample, sequenced in a study of T cells in Graves' hyperthyroidism and ophthalmopathy. TCR beta CDR3 regions were amplified from RNA transcripts. The HTBI primer set drove a first-round RT-PCR of the TCR CDR3. TCRdb recomputed calls from the multiplex PCR reads with MiXCR, one row per CDR3 protein. Of around 660,000 distinct CDR3 sequences listed, just under 45% were seen once; the top ten hold less than 9.5%. The sequenced sample consisted of peripheral blood or thyroid tissue (not recorded which). These receptors were collected from an adult man with Graves' disease, either hyperthyroidism or ophthalmopathy (not recorded which).

As regards this clonotype: This clone may be a read error of a much larger clone one base away. V and J are TRBV12-3 or TRBV12-4 and TRBJ1-1; possible D gene TRBD1, 6 bases. This CDR3 comprises 15 residues. Trimming removed 8 bases from V and 4 bases from J, with 20 bases in between. This chain's CDR3 is CASGLTGKTSTEAFF. The CDR3 DNA reads TGTGCCAGCGGCTTGACAGGCAAAACGTCCACTGAAGCTTTCTTT.

This chain links TRBV7-8 with TRBJ1-6; D is possibly TRBD1 (6 bases). V was clipped by 6 bases and J by 6 bases, with 15 bases between them. Germline loops: CDR1 SGHVS, CDR2 FQNEAQ. This CDR3 has 15 residues. The CDR3 bases are TGTGCCAGCAGTAGCGCGAGGGGGACTAATTCACCCCTCCACTTT. Translating it yields CASSSARGTNSPLHF.

V is TRBV24-1 and J is TRBJ2-7; weak D call: TRBD2 (5 bases). The V and J ends lost 5 bases and 2 bases respectively, with 12 bases between them. From germline, CDR1 is KGHDR and CDR2 SFDVKD. The CDR3 extends over 14 amino acids. The CDR3 sequence is CATSGDGVPYEQYF. CDR3 nucleotide sequence: TGTGCCACCAGTGGTGACGGGGTTCCCTACGAGCAGTACTTC.

About this clonotype: Germline is not matched at one junction end, which may reflect a read error. V and J are TRBV10-2 and TRBJ1-1; D gene uncertain. Germline values: CDR1 WSHSY, CDR2 SAAADI. The CDR3 runs to 16 residues. CDR3 nucleotides: TGTGCCAGCAGCTCTTACCTCGGATTCATGAACACTGAAGCTTTCTTT. It codes for CASSSYLGFMNTEAFF.